The entry that follows covers one T cell receptor (beta chain) sequence. Its matching antigen is unknown. This entry comes from a study of somatic mutations in cytotoxic T cells in rheumatoid arthritis. Here immunoSEQ multiplex PCR was the method, and the copy in TCRdb shows in-frame clones only, minus some. Of 9,500 to 15,000 clones in the sample, 83% were seen once. Study-level points and caveats: Rheumatoid arthritis patients, but not healthy controls, exhibited increasing CD8+ clonality with age.

Specimen: CD8+ T cells sorted from blood. The receptor was isolated from a woman in her fifties or sixties in good health.

The CDR3 protein is CASSPGWGEGNTIYF. The CDR3 DNA is TGTGCCAGCAGCCCCGGTTGGGGGGAAGGAAACACCATATATTTT. The chain recombines TRBV6-5 with TRBJ1-3, with D perhaps TRBD1 (5 bases). The germline V and J ends were trimmed by 6 bases and 4 bases, with 16 bases remaining between them. There are 15 residues in the CDR3. Germline loops: CDR1 MNHEY, CDR2 SVGAGI.